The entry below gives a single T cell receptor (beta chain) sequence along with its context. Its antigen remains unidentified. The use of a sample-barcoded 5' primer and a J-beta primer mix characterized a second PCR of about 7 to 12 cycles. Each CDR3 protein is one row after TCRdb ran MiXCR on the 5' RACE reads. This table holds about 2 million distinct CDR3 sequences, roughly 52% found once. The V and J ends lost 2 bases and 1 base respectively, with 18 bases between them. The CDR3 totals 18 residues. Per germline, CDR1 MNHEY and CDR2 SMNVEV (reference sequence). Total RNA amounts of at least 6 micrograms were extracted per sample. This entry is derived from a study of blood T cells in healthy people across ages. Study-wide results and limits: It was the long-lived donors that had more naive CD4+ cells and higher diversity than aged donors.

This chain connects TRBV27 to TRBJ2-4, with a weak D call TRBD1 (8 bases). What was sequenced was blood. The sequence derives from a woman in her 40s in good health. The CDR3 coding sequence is TGTGCCAGCAGTTTACGACAGGGGAGGGAGACGGCCAAAAACATTCAGTACTTC. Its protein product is CASSLRQGRETAKNIQYF.